This entry lists 4 T cell receptor beta chains sequenced from one sample in a study of blood T cell repertoires in COVID-19. Sequenced by immunoSEQ multiplex PCR; TCRdb stores in-frame clones only, minus some. The repertoire holds around 300,000 clones, about four fifths seen once, with more than 8% in the top ten. Sequencing was done on a sample of peripheral blood. Receptors were obtained from a woman in her 50s who had recovered from COVID-19.

This sequence joins TRBV18 and TRBJ2-6, with a tentative D call TRBD2 (7 bases). The V gene's germline CDR1 is KGHSH and CDR2 LQKENI. This CDR3 has 17 amino acids. V lost 2 bases and J 0 bases, leaving 11 bases between the germline ends. CDR3 in DNA: TGTGCCAGCTCACCAGGGGGGGGCCGCTCTGGGGCCAACGTCCTGACTTTC. The encoded protein is CASSPGGGRSGANVLTF.

This clone was observed a handful of times. This chain uses TRBV29-1 with TRBJ1-1; D not resolved. This CDR3 spans 12 amino acids. The germline V gene has CDR1 SQVTM and CDR2 ANQGSEA. V lost 4 bases to trimming and J lost 10 bases, with 16 bases between them. The DNA for the CDR3 is TGCAGCGTTGCGGGAGGTCCTATTGGAGCTTTCTTT. Translating it yields CSVAGGPIGAFF.

This rearrangement joins TRBV2 to TRBJ2-7; no clear D gene. The CDR3 is 11 amino acids. V lost 8 bases and J 5 bases, leaving 10 bases between the germline ends. Per germline, CDR1 SNHLY and CDR2 FYNNEI. The CDR3 region has the DNA TGTGCCAGCCGACTCGCCGACGAGCAGTACTTC. It yields the protein CASRLADEQYF.

The chain links TRBV30 to TRBJ2-1, with D perhaps matching TRBD2 (6 bases). Trimming stripped 3 bases from V and 7 bases from J, with 19 bases between. Germline V gives CDR1 GTSNPN, CDR2 SVGIG (reference sequence). The CDR3 is 15 amino acids. The CDR3 region is CAWSFGAGWTNEQFF. CDR3 in DNA: TGTGCCTGGAGCTTCGGGGCGGGATGGACGAATGAGCAGTTCTTC. Complete variable domain (other parts from reference TRBV30 and TRBJ2-1): SQTIHQWPATLVQPVGSPLSLECTVEGTSNPNLYWYRQAAGRGLQLLFYSVGIGQISSEVPQNLSASRPQDRQFILSSKKLLLSDSGFYLCAWSFGAGWTNEQFFGPGTRLTVL.